This T cell receptor beta chain was sequenced for a study of cytomegalovirus exposure and HLA in healthy donors (dated by TCRdb to about 2017). Background for the entire study: According to an earlier analysis of around 600 of the donors, 200 million or so T cells yielded 117 million unique TCR beta sequences and about 300 Gb of sequence data. Around 300 gigabases of sequencing data and 70 million to 85 million unique TCR sequences were included in an early release covering 550 to 650 HLA-typed donors. Of the 398 genotyped donors, about 84% fell in the genetic ancestry cluster associated with self-reported Caucasian donors. The study aimed to test whether signatures of past pathogen exposure could be identified by cataloging public T cell receptors. The T cell repertoires of 666 subjects were profiled by immunosequencing and related to cytomegalovirus serostatus. Besides the first cohort of approximately 710 subjects, a separate validation cohort made up of 95 to 150 different subjects was used. To predict cytomegalovirus infection status, the study combined high-throughput TCR immunosequencing, statistical association of individual TCRs with disease status, and machine learning. A later analysis re-analyzed previously published TCR beta repertoires from 600 to 850 donors and added high-resolution HLA genotyping to study TCR occurrence patterns. Rather than using new phenotypic data, the later analysis identified candidate immune exposures from TCR beta sequences and from how often those sequences occurred across donors. In an earlier analysis of roughly 540 of the donors, high-throughput TCR beta sequencing was used to judge whether each TCR beta V gene segment behaved as functional or pseudogenic. Donor age, sex, ethnicity and CMV serostatus were collected together with the repertoire data. A later genetic analysis used genome-wide SNP genotypes for about three fifths of the 666 donors, treating that subset as a discovery cohort. All discovery cohort repertoires had been generated on a single sequencing platform. HLA typing included class I and class II loci at four-digit resolution. The number of donors typed differed by locus, with roughly 629-640 for A, B, C, DRB1 and DQB1, around 560 for DQA1, over 600 for DPA1, and 400 to 490 for DPB1. Roughly 5 DR-DQ haplotypes were handled as single units for association and clustering because linkage in the cohort was strong. Among some 410 genotyped donors of the cohort, an average of 235,054 unique TCR beta nucleotide sequences were sequenced per donor, roughly 20% of them non-productive.

In total, 630 or so healthy bone marrow donors made up the cohort. Cohort members were all nominally healthy when sampled, although unrecorded immune exposures were likely present. The donor tested CMV seronegative and was one of the 352 seronegative cohort members. Every donor gave a peripheral blood sample, and the peripheral blood mononuclear cells from that sample were used for TCR beta sequencing. Genomic DNA extraction from the blood cell samples was performed with the Qiagen DNeasy Blood Extraction Kit. From the germline V gene (reference sequence), CDR1 is MNHEY and CDR2 is SMNVEV. The CDR3 sequence holds 14 residues, the cysteine and phenylalanine included. Solely the CDR3 DNA is kept, with 42 bases framed from the first base. V lost 2 bases and J lost 7 bases; the stretch between them is 14 bases long. Notes on this clone: The antigen it recognizes is unknown. No much larger clone exists at a distance of one base, and base qualities are not known.

Library method: the immunoSEQ multiplex PCR assay. For the multiplex PCR, a mixture combining 60 forward primers for TCR Vbeta segments and 13 reverse primers for TCR Jbeta segments was used. The CDR3 region of rearranged TCR beta genes was amplified from genomic DNA by a multiplex PCR assay. The Illumina HiSeq System was used to sequence the amplified TCR beta libraries as 87-base-pair reads. The paper's processing steps were these. A later analysis tallied 70 million to 100 million unique TCR beta chains across the 700 or so repertoires, and around 12 million of those chains were shared by two or more donors. A nearest-neighbor algorithm error-corrected the raw reads and collapsed the reads into unique sequences, merging closely related sequences to remove PCR and sequencing errors. V, D and J gene segments were assigned by aligning CDR3 sequences to IMGT reference sequences. For a sequence to be retained, a match of at least six nucleotides to both a V gene segment and a J gene segment was required. Rearrangements were called productive when the CDR3 lacked stop codons and stayed in frame with V and J; all others were non-productive. Following IMGT convention, CDR3 was defined as the stretch from the second conserved V-encoded cysteine up to the conserved J-encoded phenylalanine. The earlier analysis of more than 450 of the donors excluded sequences that lacked an unambiguous match to a single V gene segment. An earlier analysis of over 450 of the donors classified V segments as functional when productive rearrangements were above 56.7% and as segregating when the standard deviation between donors was above 5%. A statistical classification framework was built for diagnosing cytomegalovirus status from the catalog of TCR beta chain sequences. In a later analysis, TCR nucleotide sequences were compared against IMGT/GENE-DB human TR gene sequences so that V and J genes could be assigned. Using the TCRdist pipeline, a later analysis assigned CDR3 sequences along with most-parsimonious VDJ recombination scenarios. In a later analysis, each TCR beta chain was defined by its CDR3 amino acid sequence together with its V-gene family, and reads without a unique V-gene family were excluded. As a way to deal with suspected cross-contamination and a sequencing artifact, a later analysis dropped 450 to 600 nucleotide sequences that were highly shared and had low generation probability. In a later analysis, a clonal expansion index was calculated for each public chain from normalized within-repertoire ranks of inferred template counts. In a later analysis, generation probabilities were computed with a VDJ recombination model fitted to out-of-frame rearrangements, and the resulting probabilities were checked against IGoR. A later analysis scored TCR-TCR, TCR-HLA and TCR-CMV co-occurrence with hypergeometric tests, applying a repertoire-size bias correction to TCR pairs. False discovery rates were estimated in a later analysis by permuting HLA or CMV assignments 20 times. A later analysis grouped co-occurring TCRs with DBSCAN, adding TCRdist sequence similarity when clustering within HLA-allele-positive subsets. For co-occurrence clustering, repertoires with fewer than 30,000 or more than 120,000 public chains were excluded, along with roughly 5 repertoires with anomalous nucleotide sharing. In its TCRdb copy, this immuneACCESS table keeps in-frame sequences only and misses some clones. Where compared with another copy, unresolved V genes explain less than half of these, and the others have no known cause. The DNA gave D and trimming, while V, J and clone size come from that table. Here the sample has 100,000 to 150,000 clones; 81% occur a single time. The top ten clones comprise around 0.7% of the sample.

Broad study findings and their caveats: Linkage disequilibrium might explain the correlated functional status among segregating V segments, but an unknown experimental factor could not be excluded. In a later analysis, TCR association rates were found to vary across HLA loci, with the most associated TCRs seen for DRB1 alleles and the fewest for HLA-C alleles. Several of the top co-occurrence clusters appeared to be linked to parvovirus B19, influenza, CMV and Epstein-Barr virus, according to a later analysis. HLA typing was unavailable for some donors at each locus, so association tests used only the typed subset. Most TCR sequences were observed very rarely across donors, whereas some public TCRs were present in many individuals. Compared with equally common non-associated chains, HLA-associated TCR beta chains in a later analysis were more clonally expanded and had lower generation probabilities. In a later genetic analysis, fewer N-insertions in productive TCRs were reported among donors in an Asian-associated ancestry cluster than the 666-donor mean. The study gave a list of 150 to 200 TCR beta chains associated with cytomegalovirus. CMV serostatus was the only immune exposure information available for the cohort. V-gene and J-gene trimming of TCR beta chains was associated with a missense DCLRE1C variant in a later genetic analysis, and the association was replicated in an independent cohort. An earlier analysis of approximately 600 of the donors showed that most TCR beta V segments appeared in productive rearrangements either about 87% or about 30% of the time, which broadly matched IMGT annotations. This cohort had only TCR beta chains sequenced, and the lack of alpha or paired-chain data limited which features could be detected. Roughly 17 rarely observed V segments, including chromosome 9 orphons, were excluded from the earlier analysis of about 500 of the donors because counts were too low. The 87-base-pair reads could not distinguish some IMGT-functional V segments, including TRBV6-2 and TRBV6-3, so those segments were excluded. Sequencing depth was assumed to be roughly uniform across donors in the presence/absence analyses, though that assumption may not hold. A few of the identified cytomegalovirus-associated TCR beta chains were confirmed in vitro to be specific for cytomegalovirus antigens. At a false discovery rate of 0.05, a later analysis linked about 17,000 TCR beta sequences to specific HLA alleles. According to a later analysis, most CMV-associated TCR beta chains appeared to be HLA-restricted, and the HLA associations seemed to be driven largely by CMV exposure. A cluster of highly shared sequence variants was judged likely to represent a technical artifact of the sequencing pipeline. The classifier was reported to diagnose cytomegalovirus status with high specificity and sensitivity in both the original cohort and the validation cohort. Assigning TCR associations to individual alleles was difficult when HLA alleles, especially DR and DQ, strongly co-occurred. The authors suggested that the approach could potentially be extended to other disease states and immunological phenotypes. A further reported finding was that TCR beta sequences accurately predicted the HLA-A and HLA-B alleles for most subjects in the first cohort.

This receptor was obtained from a man between 18 and 29 years old in good health and CMV-seronegative. Sequenced sample: PBMCs. The chain is encoded by TRBV27 joined to TRBJ1-2; a tentative D match to TRBD1 spans 5 bases. The CDR3 here reads CASSLDWGVGGYTF. The DNA is TGTGCCAGCAGTTTAGATTGGGGGGTAGGTGGCTACACCTTC.